The rows below give T cell receptor beta chains drawn from one sample of a study of OX40 agonist ivuxolimab in advanced cancers. Some clones are missing from TCRdb's copy, which holds only in-frame ones; the method was immunoSEQ multiplex PCR. This sample has about 58,000 clones, with 88% found just once. Material: CD4+ or CD8+ T cells sorted from blood, obtained in a trial of the OX40 agonist ivuxolimab. Every receptor here comes from an adult with an advanced solid tumor such as melanoma, head and neck, liver or kidney cancer. The CDR3 runs from the conserved cysteine through the conserved F or W. The D gene is left open where the match is weak. Size is omitted from some rows. Given values are once, few, many or a class for expanded clones.

J gene: TRBJ1-2; clone size: -; D gene: -; V gene: TRBV29-1; CDR3 protein: CSVEGVGGYTF; CDR3 DNA: TGCAGCGTTGAAGGGGTTGGGGGCTACACCTTC
J gene: TRBJ2-1; clone size: -; D gene: -; V gene: TRBV7-6; CDR3 protein: CASSLGVNNEQFF; CDR3 DNA: TGTGCCAGCAGCTTAGGAGTAAACAATGAGCAGTTCTTC
J gene: TRBJ1-2; clone size: once; D gene: TRBD1; V gene: TRBV10-3; CDR3 protein: CAISESGQYNYGYTF; CDR3 DNA: TGTGCCATCAGTGAGTCGGGACAGTATAACTATGGCTACACCTTC
J gene: TRBJ1-1; clone size: -; D gene: -; V gene: TRBV28; CDR3 protein: CASPGPMNTEAFF; CDR3 DNA: TGTGCCAGCCCTGGACCTATGAACACTGAAGCTTTCTTT
J gene: TRBJ1-2; clone size: -; D gene: -; V gene: TRBV29-1; CDR3 protein: CSVDPQNLGYGYTF; CDR3 DNA: TGCAGCGTTGACCCACAGAACTTGGGCTATGGCTACACCTTC
J gene: TRBJ2-5; clone size: -; D gene: -; V gene: TRBV6-1; CDR3 protein: CASRRTNEETQYF; CDR3 DNA: TGTGCCAGCCGGAGGACTAATGAAGAGACCCAGTACTTC
J gene: TRBJ2-1; clone size: -; D gene: -; V gene: TRBV11-2; CDR3 protein: CASSLVMDNEQFF; CDR3 DNA: TGTGCCAGCAGCTTAGTCATGGACAATGAGCAGTTCTTC
J gene: TRBJ1-4; clone size: -; D gene: -; V gene: TRBV19; CDR3 protein: CASSWTADEKLFF; CDR3 DNA: TGTGCCAGTAGTTGGACAGCGGATGAAAAACTGTTTTTT
J gene: TRBJ1-2; clone size: -; D gene: -; V gene: TRBV29-1; CDR3 protein: CSVDCSYGYTF; CDR3 DNA: TGCAGCGTCGACTGTTCCTATGGCTACACCTTC
J gene: TRBJ2-2; clone size: -; D gene: TRBD2; V gene: TRBV28; CDR3 protein: CASSPLGPSGGGELFF; CDR3 DNA: TGTGCCAGCAGCCCTCTAGGTCCTAGCGGGGGCGGGGAGCTGTTTTTT
J gene: TRBJ2-7; clone size: -; D gene: -; V gene: TRBV6-6; CDR3 protein: CASSYIQRSYEQYF; CDR3 DNA: TGTGCCAGCAGTTATATCCAGCGGTCCTACGAGCAGTACTTC
J gene: TRBJ2-2; clone size: few; D gene: -; V gene: TRBV5-1; CDR3 protein: CASSLVGPGAGTGELFF; CDR3 DNA: TGCGCCAGCAGCTTGGTCGGACCGGGAGCTGGCACCGGGGAGCTGTTTTTT
J gene: TRBJ2-2; clone size: -; D gene: -; V gene: TRBV19; CDR3 protein: CASSTYTGELFF; CDR3 DNA: TGTGCCAGTAGTACGTACACCGGGGAGCTGTTTTTT
J gene: TRBJ1-2; clone size: -; D gene: -; V gene: TRBV19; CDR3 protein: CASSTASRGYTF; CDR3 DNA: TGTGCCAGTAGTACAGCGTCTCGAGGCTACACCTTC
J gene: TRBJ2-5; clone size: -; D gene: -; V gene: TRBV28; CDR3 protein: CASSTGWETQYF; CDR3 DNA: TGTGCCAGCAGTACAGGGTGGGAGACCCAGTACTTC
J gene: TRBJ1-3; clone size: -; D gene: -; V gene: TRBV14; CDR3 protein: CASSLAGGNTIYF; CDR3 DNA: TGTGCCAGCAGCCTCGCGGGAGGAAACACCATATATTTT